The present entry profiles one TCR beta chain with its context. Its target is not known. Between roughly 20 and 33 mg of unsorted bulk tissue served as the source from which RNA and DNA were co-extracted. Chronic HBV infection affected patients, none of whom had received treatment. Over 80% of the cells in every tumor sample were viable tumor cells. A primer in the constant region served to generate TCR beta cDNA from roughly 550 ng of total RNA. Libraries for TCR beta were built through three nested multiplex PCR rounds, which together made up a slightly modified ARM-PCR procedure. TRBV1-TRBV30 forward and Cbeta reverse primers drove the first two roughly 10-cycle rounds. A single record per CDR3 protein comes from TCRdb applying MiXCR to the multiplex PCR reads. Here the sample spans about 84,000 distinct CDR3 sequences, 72% being singletons. This specimen comes from a study of tumor-infiltrating lymphocytes in primary liver carcinoma. About the research overall: Sample yields of productive TCRbeta reads, ranging from roughly 3.65 to 7.13 million, were similar across tissue types.

Overall study results and limits: A significantly higher top-250-clone fraction was found in tumors than in blood (p = 0.039).

Germline CDR1 reads SEHNR; CDR2 reads FQNEAQ (reference sequence). J gave up 2 bases and V 9 bases, and 12 bases lay outside the gene matches. The CDR3 runs to 18 residues. This sequence joins TRBV7-9 and TRBJ2-1; 14 positions match TRBD2. Sequenced sample: liver tumor tissue from sampling region 1. Subset given: tumor region T1, superior pole. This clonotype was obtained from a man aged 40-50 years with primary liver carcinoma and hepatitis B virus infection. CDR3 nucleotides: TGTGCCAGTACCCTTATAGGGGGACTAGCGGGAGCCTACAATGAGCAGTTCTTC. It codes for CASTLIGGLAGAYNEQFF.